This entry lists 20 T cell receptor beta chains sequenced from one sample in a study of memory CD4+ T cells and cytomegalovirus serostatus. The assay was immunoSEQ multiplex PCR, and TCRdb's table has in-frame clones only and misses some. Of tens of thousands of clones in the sample, approximately 80% are singletons; the top ten hold nearly 0.9%. The sort gate was single viable CD3+CD4+CD8-CD45RO+ cells for memory CD4+ T cells. Specimen: memory CD4+ T cells from blood. These receptors were obtained from an adult in good health and CMV-seronegative.

The chain couples TRBV5-4 to TRBJ2-7; D ambiguous. The germline V and J ends were trimmed by 4 bases and 3 bases, with 8 bases remaining between them. The CDR3 contains 12 residues. Germline V gives CDR1 SGHNT, CDR2 YYREEE (reference sequence). CDR3 loop: CASSSRDYEQYF. For the CDR3, the DNA is TGTGCCAGCAGCAGTCGAGACTACGAGCAGTACTTC.

This chain links TRBV5-4 with TRBJ1-4, with 7 positions matching TRBD1. The CDR3 loop spans 16 amino acids. The germline V gene encodes CDR1 SGHNT and CDR2 YYREEE (reference sequence). The V segment lost 3 bases and the J segment 2 bases; nucleotides outside the gene matches: 7. The CDR3 here is CASSSPGGSTNEKLFF. CDR3 bases: TGTGCCAGCAGCTCCCCAGGGGGTTCGACTAATGAAAAACTGTTTTTT.

The CDR3 is CASSTQDGANYGYTF. CDR3 in DNA: TGTGCCAGCAGCACACAGGACGGAGCTAACTATGGCTACACCTTC. The rearrangement uses TRBV7-2 and TRBJ1-2; TRBD1 is a possible D gene (5 bases). Trimming took off 5 bases at V and 0 bases at J, with 13 bases between the two ends. The CDR3 has 15 amino acids. Germline V gene data show CDR1 as SGHTA and CDR2 as FQGNSA. The full variable domain, with the rest looked up from reference TRBV7-2 and TRBJ1-2, is GAGVSQSPSNKVTEKGKDVELRCDPISGHTALYWYRQSLGQGLEFLIYFQGNSAPDKSGLPSDRFSAERTGGSVSTLTIQRTQQEDSAVYLCASSTQDGANYGYTFGSGTRLTVV.

This sequence joins TRBV14 and TRBJ1-1; TRBD1 aligns across 9 bases. The length of the CDR3 is 17 residues. Germline values: CDR1 SGHDN, CDR2 FVKESK. The junction had 9 bases not matched to a gene; V was cut back by 4 bases and J by 0 bases. In DNA, the CDR3 is TGTGCCAGCAGCCTCCGGGACAGGGTCCTCGTGAACACTGAAGCTTTCTTT. Its translation is CASSLRDRVLVNTEAFF. Using reference TRBV14 and TRBJ1-1 for the parts outside the CDR3, the full variable domain is EAGVTQFPSHSVIEKGQTVTLRCDPISGHDNLYWYRRVMGKEIKFLLHFVKESKQDESGMPNNRFLAERTGGTYSTLKVQPAELEDSGVYFCASSLRDRVLVNTEAFFGQGTRLTVV.

The chain has TRBV27 and TRBJ1-1; perhaps TRBD1 as D (5 bases). V was pared by 3 bases and J by 0 bases, with 11 bases between. Germline V lookup: CDR1 MNHEY, CDR2 SMNVEV (reference sequence). The CDR3 is 15 amino acids. CDR3 bases: TGTGCCAGCAGTTTGAACAGGAACCTGAACACTGAAGCTTTCTTT. Protein sequence: CASSLNRNLNTEAFF.

The chain recombines TRBV6-6 with TRBJ1-3, with D uncertain. Germline-derived CDR1 and CDR2 are MNHNY and SVGAGI (reference sequence). V lost 4 bases to trimming and J lost 4 bases, with 14 bases between them. This CDR3 is 15 amino acids long. In DNA form, the CDR3 reads TGTGCCAGCAGTTCCTCCCAGACGGTAGGAAACACCATATATTTT. Amino acids: CASSSSQTVGNTIYF.

The chain uses TRBV11-2 and TRBJ2-1; 8 positions agree with TRBD1. Germline V gives CDR1 SGHAT, CDR2 FQNNGV. Trimming took 5 bases from V and 2 from J; bases not matched to a gene: 11. CDR3 length equals 17 residues. The CDR3 DNA is TGTGCCAGCAGCCCTATGGGGACAGGAAGGGCCTACAATGAGCAGTTCTTC. Translating it yields CASSPMGTGRAYNEQFF.

The chain recombines TRBV7-9 with TRBJ1-1, with TRBD1 as a possible D gene (5 bases). The CDR3 spans 15 residues. V lost 5 bases to trimming and J lost 4 bases, with 17 bases between them. Looked up from germline, CDR1 is SEHNR and CDR2 is FQNEAQ (reference sequence). As DNA, the CDR3 is TGTGCCAGCAGCCAGGACAAGGGTTCGGTCACTGAAGCTTTCTTT. Its protein product is CASSQDKGSVTEAFF.

The chain is built from TRBV19 and TRBJ2-5; D tentatively reads TRBD1 or TRBD2 (7 bases each). V was cut by 3 bases and J by 6 bases, with 17 bases left in between. The CDR3 is 15 residues long. CDR1 is LNHDA and CDR2 is SQIVND in the germline V gene (reference sequence). The CDR3 bases are TGTGCCAGTAGTATTGGGGGGGGACAGAGGCAGACCCAGTACTTC. Amino acids: CASSIGGGQRQTQYF. The full variable domain, in which reference TRBV19 and TRBJ2-5 provide the parts outside the CDR3, is DGGITQSPKYLFRKEGQNVTLSCEQNLNHDAMYWYRQDPGQGLRLIYYSQIVNDFQKGDIAEGYSVSREKKESFPLTVTSAQKNPTAFYLCASSIGGGQRQTQYFGPGTRLLVL.

This clone is a singleton in its sample. The chain carries TRBV28 and TRBJ2-7; 8 bases are shared with TRBD2. V was pared by 6 bases and J by 4 bases, with 5 bases of the junction left unmatched. CDR3 length equals 13 residues. Germline V CDR1 and CDR2: MDHEN, SYDVKM. The CDR3 nucleotides are TGTGCCAGCAGAACCCCGGGAGGGTACGAGCAGTACTTC. Translated: CASRTPGGYEQYF.

The genes are TRBV19 and TRBJ1-5; 9 bases fit TRBD1. This CDR3 comprises 14 residues. V was pared by 7 bases and J by 9 bases, with 10 bases of the junction left unmatched. The germline gives CDR1 LNHDA, CDR2 SQIVND (reference sequence). The CDR3 bases are TGTGCCAGTACCTCGGGACAGGGAGTTCTGCCCCAGCATTTT. Its protein is CASTSGQGVLPQHF.

The genes are TRBV2 and TRBJ2-7; tentative D call: TRBD2 (6 bases). The CDR3 spans 14 residues. Trimming cost V 7 bases and J 1 base, with 14 bases left between them. The germline V gene encodes CDR1 SNHLY and CDR2 FYNNEI. The CDR3 loop is CASNSGSVSYEQYF. The CDR3 bases are TGTGCCAGCAATAGCGGTAGCGTATCCTACGAGCAGTACTTC.

The chain uses TRBV7-3 and TRBJ2-1; TRBD2 aligns across 8 bases. This CDR3 comprises 16 residues. Germline V gene data show CDR1 as SGHTA and CDR2 as FQGTGA. Losses at the gene ends were 1 base for V and 7 bases for J; bases not matched to a gene: 9. The CDR3: CASSLNAGGGMNEQFF. CDR3 nucleotides: TGTGCCAGCAGCTTAAATGCGGGAGGTGGTATGAATGAGCAGTTCTTC.

The CDR3 DNA follows: TGTGCCAGCAGCTCCAGGAGCTCTGGAAACACCATATATTTT. Protein sequence: CASSSRSSGNTIYF. V is TRBV5-4 and J is TRBJ1-3; D uncertain. The length of the CDR3 is 14 residues. Trimming pared 3 bases from V and 0 bases from J, leaving 7 bases between. Germline CDR1 SGHNT, CDR2 YYREEE (reference sequence).

The V call is TRBV5-1, the J call TRBJ2-1; tentative D call: TRBD1 (8 bases). CDR3 length equals 20 residues. Looked up from germline, CDR1 is SGHRS and CDR2 is YFSETQ. Trimming pared 4 bases from V and 7 bases from J, leaving 33 bases between. The CDR3 is CASSRGAGTGLIAGRNEQFF. In DNA, the CDR3 is TGCGCCAGCAGCCGCGGAGCCGGGACAGGCCTAATAGCGGGTCGGAATGAGCAGTTCTTC.

This clone showed up just once. The chain joins TRBV27 to TRBJ1-1; 8 nucleotides line up with TRBD1. With 6 bases clipped from V and 0 bases from J, the junction kept 3 bases outside the gene matches. This CDR3 comprises 14 residues. The germline V gene has CDR1 MNHEY and CDR2 SMNVEV (reference sequence). Here the CDR3 DNA reads TGTGCCAGCAGGGACAGGGATTTGAACACTGAAGCTTTCTTT. Translating it yields CASRDRDLNTEAFF.

The chain is built from TRBV28 and TRBJ1-4; D is perhaps TRBD1 (5 bases). The CDR3 is 15 residues long. Germline values: CDR1 MDHEN, CDR2 SYDVKM. The V gene lost 4 bases and the J gene lost 5 bases, with 14 bases spanning the gap. This CDR3 reads CASSWGGTENEKLFF. The CDR3, as DNA: TGTGCCAGCAGTTGGGGGGGGACGGAGAATGAAAAACTGTTTTTT.

This chain links TRBV29-1 with TRBJ1-4; 7 bases line up with TRBD1. With V trimmed by 4 bases and J by 0 bases, 5 bases remained unmatched. This CDR3 is built from 15 residues. Germline V gene data show CDR1 as SQVTM and CDR2 as ANQGSEA. CDR3 sequence (DNA): TGCAGCGTTGCATTAGACAGGGCAACTAATGAAAAACTGTTTTTT. It encodes CSVALDRATNEKLFF.

This clone was seen just once. The chain uses TRBV5-8 and TRBJ1-1, with D perhaps TRBD1 (5 bases). This CDR3 spans 13 amino acids. V was shortened by 10 bases and J by 4 bases, with 17 bases between the two germline ends. The germline V gene has CDR1 SGHTS and CDR2 YDEGEE. The CDR3 DNA sequence: TGTGCCGCGTCTGGCGGGGGGTTCACTGAAGCTTTCTTT. It codes for CAASGGGFTEAFF.

The chain uses TRBV7-9 and TRBJ2-3; the D gene is possibly TRBD2 (6 bases). The germline gives CDR1 SEHNR, CDR2 FQNEAQ (reference sequence). Trimming pared 1 base from V and 5 bases from J, leaving 13 bases between. This CDR3 region has 15 residues. CDR3 in amino acids: CASSLDLSGRDTQYF. The CDR3 region has the DNA TGTGCCAGCAGCTTAGACCTTAGCGGTAGAGATACGCAGTATTTT.